This entry describes one T cell receptor (beta chain). Unique molecular identifiers were in the cDNA, with template-switch universal primer binding. TCRdb itself ran the 5' RACE reads through MiXCR, one entry per CDR3 protein. Of roughly 1,500,000 distinct CDR3 sequences detected, roughly 35% appear once; the ten largest clones hold over 0.25%. This sample is drawn from a study of identical twins. This CDR3 has 13 residues. In germline, CDR1 is MDHEN, CDR2 SYDVKM. V was cut by 8 bases and J by 5 bases, with 16 bases left in between. The V gene is TRBV28, the J gene TRBJ2-7, with a weak D call TRBD1 (6 bases). The receptor's source is a newborn girl in good health. The sample was cord blood. CDR3 in amino acids: CASGRQDTNEQYF. The CDR3, as DNA: TGTGCCAGCGGAAGACAGGATACCAACGAGCAGTACTTC.